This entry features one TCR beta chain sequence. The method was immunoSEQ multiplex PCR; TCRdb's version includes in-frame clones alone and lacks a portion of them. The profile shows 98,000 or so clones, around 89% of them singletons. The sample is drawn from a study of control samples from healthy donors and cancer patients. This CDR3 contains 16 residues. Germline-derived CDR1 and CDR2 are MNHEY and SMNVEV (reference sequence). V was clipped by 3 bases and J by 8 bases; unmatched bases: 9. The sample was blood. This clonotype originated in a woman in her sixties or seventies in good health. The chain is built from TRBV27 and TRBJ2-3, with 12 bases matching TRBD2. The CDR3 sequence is CASSLTSGGMGVTQYF. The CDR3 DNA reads TGTGCCAGCAGTTTGACTAGCGGGGGCATGGGGGTTACGCAGTATTTT.